The 3 T cell receptor beta chains below were found in one sample sequenced in a study of identifying expanded T cells in peripheral blood. This table comes from immunoSEQ multiplex PCR, and its TCRdb copy is limited to in-frame clones, with some not included. Of approximately 63,000 clones in the sample, approximately 87% were seen once. The sequenced sample was blood. The receptors shown here come from a person aged 18 to 75 in good health.

The chain joins TRBV9 to TRBJ2-5; either TRBD1 or TRBD2 may fit D (6 bases each). The CDR3 is 14 residues long. Germline V lookup: CDR1 SGDLS, CDR2 YYNGEE. Between the trimmed V and J ends, which lost 4 bases and 7 bases, there was a span of 17 bases. Here the CDR3 reads CASSSDRRGPTQYF. CDR3 coding DNA: TGTGCCAGCAGCTCGGACAGACGGGGGCCGACCCAGTACTTC.

V gene TRBV7-3 combines with J gene TRBJ1-1; D is uncertain. This CDR3 has 13 amino acids. The germline gives CDR1 SGHTA, CDR2 FQGTGA. V was trimmed by 2 bases and J by 1 base, leaving 5 bases between them. CDR3 region: CASSLEGNTEAFF. Written as DNA, the CDR3 is TGTGCCAGCAGCTTAGAGGGGAACACTGAAGCTTTCTTT.

CDR3 sequence (DNA): TGCAGCGTTGAAAGCGGCAGGGGTTCTGGGGCCAACGTCCTGACTTTC. This translates into CSVESGRGSGANVLTF. J is TRBJ2-6 and V is TRBV29-1; weak D call: TRBD1 (6 bases). The CDR3 is 16 amino acids. Between the trimmed V and J ends, which lost 2 bases and 1 base, there was a span of 12 bases. From germline, CDR1 is SQVTM and CDR2 ANQGSEA. Full variable domain (rest looked up from reference TRBV29-1 and TRBJ2-6): SAVISQKPSRDICQRGTSLTIQCQVDSQVTMMFWYRQQPGQSLTLIATANQGSEATYESGFVIDKFPISRPNLTFSTLTVSNMSPEDSSIYLCSVESGRGSGANVLTFGAGSRLTVL.